The 20 T cell receptor beta chains given below trace back to one sample, sequenced in a study of regulatory T cells in long-lasting Graves disease. Time point here: newly diagnosed GD, antithyroid drugs for less than 3 months. PBMC-derived RNA was used for the TCR library. Arm-PCR of CDR3 regions and iRepertoire HTBI primers were the basis on which TCR beta libraries were built. TCRdb independently ran MiXCR on the multiplex PCR reads; one entry per CDR3 protein. The sample carries hundreds of thousands of distinct CDR3 sequences, approximately 15% recorded once. The same sample was also used in a study of T cells in Graves' hyperthyroidism and ophthalmopathy.

Sequencing used peripheral blood mononuclear cells (PBMCs), obtained at new diagnosis, from a patient treated with antithyroid drugs. These receptors were taken from a man aged 35-49 years with Graves disease.

This sequence joins TRBV20-1 and TRBJ1-6; maybe TRBD1 (6 bases). The germline gives CDR1 DFQATT, CDR2 SNEGSKA (reference sequence). The CDR3 length is 13 residues. V lost 6 bases, J lost 4 bases, and 10 bases lay in between. CDR3 sequence reads: CSAWGQYNSPLHF. CDR3 bases: TGCAGTGCGTGGGGACAATATAATTCACCCCTCCACTTT.

Many counts were recorded for this clonotype. This chain connects TRBV27 to TRBJ1-1; 7 bases map to TRBD1. V lost 5 bases, J lost 2 bases, and 8 bases stayed unmatched. This CDR3 has 15 residues. Germline values: CDR1 MNHEY, CDR2 SMNVEV (reference sequence). This CDR3 reads CASSPSRDRNTEAFF. The CDR3, as DNA: TGTGCCAGCAGTCCGTCCCGGGACAGAAACACTGAAGCTTTCTTT.

This clonotype was counted ten times or more. This chain connects TRBV20-1 to TRBJ2-1; D is possibly TRBD1 or TRBD2 (5 bases each). This CDR3 comprises 14 residues. Germline CDR1 is DFQATT and CDR2 is SNEGSKA (reference sequence). V was pared by 3 bases and J by 1 base, with 10 bases between. This chain's CDR3 is CSASGTHSYNEQFF. The CDR3 DNA is TGCAGTGCTAGCGGGACGCATTCCTACAATGAGCAGTTCTTC.

This clonotype was counted a few times. V is TRBV3-1 and J is TRBJ1-2, with 8 bases fitting TRBD1. The germline CDR1 and CDR2 sequences are LGHDT and YNNKEL (reference sequence). Trimming cost V 4 bases and J 8 bases; bases outside gene matches: 9. The CDR3 length is 14 residues. For the CDR3, the DNA is TGTGCCAGCAGCCTGGACAGGGCTCTAATAGGCTACACCTTC. Its translation is CASSLDRALIGYTF. Based on the CDR3 plus reference TRBV3-1 and TRBJ1-2, the full variable domain is DTAVSQTPKYLVTQMGNDKSIKCEQNLGHDTMYWYKQDSKKFLKIMFSYNNKELIINETVPNRFSPKSPDKAHLNLHINSLELGDSAVYFCASSLDRALIGYTFGSGTRLTVV.

This clonotype was detected ten times or more. The chain joins TRBV28 to TRBJ2-1, with D perhaps matching TRBD1 or TRBD2 (7 bases each). The CDR3 has 15 amino acids. V lost 1 base to trimming and J lost 6 bases, with 13 bases between them. The germline V gene encodes CDR1 MDHEN and CDR2 SYDVKM. CDR3 protein: CASSLSGGTVNEQFF. The CDR3 DNA reads TGTGCCAGCAGTTTATCCGGGGGGACAGTCAATGAGCAGTTCTTC.

This clonotype was observed many times. The rearrangement links TRBV7-9 to TRBJ1-4; 7 bases align to TRBD1. V trimming: 4 bases; J trimming: 2 bases; junction bases outside the gene matches: 4. The CDR3 has 15 residues. Germline-derived CDR1 and CDR2 are SEHNR and FQNEAQ (reference sequence). The CDR3 DNA reads as TGTGCCAGCAGCTCAAGGGGGCCTACTAATGAAAAACTGTTTTTT. Its translation: CASSSRGPTNEKLFF.

This chain links TRBV11-1 with TRBJ2-7, with 8 bases matching TRBD2. Germline CDR1 is SGHAT and CDR2 is FQDESV (reference sequence). This CDR3 is 18 amino acids long. Germline trimming cut 2 bases from V and 0 bases from J; bases unmatched to any gene: 12. The chain's CDR3 is CASSLNVAGGRSSYEQYF. In DNA, the CDR3 is TGTGCCAGCAGCTTAAATGTGGCGGGGGGCCGGAGCTCCTACGAGCAGTACTTC.

In regard to this clonotype: This likely came from a read error, as a far larger clone is one base away. This chain links TRBV10-3 with TRBJ2-7; D is possibly TRBD1 or TRBD2 (5 bases each). Germline V CDR1 and CDR2: ENHRY, SYGVKD. The CDR3 has 14 amino acids. The ends were cut back, 10 bases at V and 9 bases at J, with 25 bases in the middle. The CDR3 nucleotides are TGTGCCAGCAGCAGGGACGGACTCCTTCGGGGGCAGTACTTC. It is translated as CASSRDGLLRGQYF.

This clonotype was counted a few times. This sequence joins TRBV15 and TRBJ2-1, with 12 bases matching TRBD2. V dropped 3 bases and J dropped 6; count of bases not matched to a gene: 9. This CDR3 region has 17 residues. Germline V CDR1 and CDR2: LNHNV, YYDKDF (reference sequence). This CDR3 is CATSSDLAGGPGNEQFF. Here the CDR3 DNA reads TGTGCCACCAGCAGCGACCTAGCGGGGGGGCCTGGCAATGAGCAGTTCTTC.

As regards this clonotype: A much bigger clone sits one base away, suggesting this may be a read error. As the CDR3 is not closed by the conserved phenylalanine or tryptophan, this likely results from a read error. The rearrangement uses TRBV20-1 and TRBJ2-2, with 10 bases matching TRBD2. There are 14 residues in the CDR3. Germline V gene data show CDR1 as DFQATT and CDR2 as SNEGSKA (reference sequence). V shed 2 bases, J shed 3 bases, and the junction held 0 bases outside the gene matches. The CDR3 here is CSARLAGDTGELFL. The CDR3 region has the DNA TGCAGTGCTAGACTAGCGGGGGACACCGGGGAGCTGTTTCTT.

This clonotype came up a few times. The J gene is TRBJ1-1, the V gene TRBV9, with D uncertain. From germline, CDR1 is SGDLS and CDR2 YYNGEE. The CDR3 has 16 residues. V was shortened by 4 bases and J by 0 bases, with 16 bases between the two germline ends. The CDR3 here is CASSPWRGFVNTEAFF. In DNA form, the CDR3 reads TGTGCCAGCAGCCCGTGGCGGGGTTTCGTGAACACTGAAGCTTTCTTT. The full variable domain, rest sourced from reference TRBV9 and TRBJ1-1, is DSGVTQTPKHLITATGQRVTLRCSPRSGDLSVYWYQQSLDQGLQFLIQYYNGEERAKGNILERFSAQQFPDLHSELNLSSLELGDSALYFCASSPWRGFVNTEAFFGQGTRLTVV.

This clonotype was recorded many times. V gene TRBV7-9 combines with J gene TRBJ1-1, with D perhaps matching TRBD1 (5 bases). There are 17 residues in the CDR3. Germline CDR1 and CDR2: SEHNR and FQNEAQ (reference sequence). The germline V and J ends were trimmed by 10 bases and 1 base, with 25 bases remaining between them. CDR3 loop: CATEGPTARVGNTEAFF. In DNA, the CDR3 is TGTGCCACAGAGGGACCGACAGCTCGTGTCGGGAACACTGAAGCTTTCTTT.

V gene TRBV2 combines with J gene TRBJ2-7, with 7 bases lining up with TRBD1. After removal of 6 bases from V and 4 bases from J, the junction contained 9 bases not matched to a gene. The CDR3 is 14 residues long. Germline V lookup: CDR1 SNHLY, CDR2 FYNNEI. The CDR3 nucleotides read TGTGCCAGCAGACCCGGGACAGTTGTATACGAGCAGTACTTC. The encoded protein is CASRPGTVVYEQYF.

The sample holds many counts of this clonotype. The chain employs TRBV2 and TRBJ1-3; TRBD1 agrees at 7 bases. The CDR3 consists of 16 residues. The germline gives CDR1 SNHLY, CDR2 FYNNEI. V was clipped by 6 bases and J by 0 bases; unmatched bases: 8. The CDR3 loop reads CASRQDRASSGNTIYF. The CDR3 bases are TGTGCCAGCAGACAAGACAGGGCTAGCTCTGGAAACACCATATATTTT. The full variable domain, its missing parts supplied by reference TRBV2 and TRBJ1-3, is EPEVTQTPSHQVTQMGQEVILRCVPISNHLYFYWYRQILGQKVEFLVSFYNNEISEKSEIFDDQFSVERPDGSNFTLKIRSTKLEDSAMYFCASRQDRASSGNTIYFGEGSWLTVV.

This clonotype appeared many times. This rearrangement joins TRBV10-3 to TRBJ2-5; D might be TRBD1 (5 bases). The CDR3 length is 12 residues. Germline-derived CDR1 and CDR2 are ENHRY and SYGVKD. V was clipped by 7 bases and J by 0 bases, with 6 bases between them. In DNA, the CDR3 is TGTGCCATCAAAGGGGACCAAGAGACCCAGTACTTC. This codes for CAIKGDQETQYF.

This clonotype occurred many times. The chain has TRBV5-5 and TRBJ2-3; 7 nucleotides line up with TRBD1. Germline V lookup: CDR1 SGHKS, CDR2 YYEKEE (reference sequence). There are 16 residues in the CDR3. J gave up 3 bases and V 4 bases, and 11 bases lay outside the gene matches. The DNA for the CDR3 is TGTGCCAGCAGCGTCCTCGAGGGGGCGAAGACAGATACGCAGTATTTT. Its translation is CASSVLEGAKTDTQYF. The entire variable domain, with the rest obtained from reference TRBV5-5 and TRBJ2-3, is as follows: DAGVTQSPTHLIKTRGQQVTLRCSPISGHKSVSWYQQVLGQGPQFIFQYYEKEERGRGNFPDRFSARQFPNYSSELNVNALLLGDSALYLCASSVLEGAKTDTQYFGPGTRLTVL.

V is TRBV7-2 and J is TRBJ2-3, with 9 bases matching TRBD2. The germline V gene encodes CDR1 SGHTA and CDR2 FQGNSA. This CDR3 is 17 amino acids long. With V trimmed by 4 bases and J by 4 bases, 12 bases remained unmatched. CDR3 in DNA: TGTGCCAGCAGCTCCTCGCGACTAGCGGCGAGGTCAGATACGCAGTATTTT. Translation: CASSSSRLAARSDTQYF.

This clonotype was recorded many times. V is TRBV2 and J is TRBJ2-5, with D possibly matching TRBD2 (5 bases). From germline, CDR1 is SNHLY and CDR2 FYNNEI. CDR3 length: 13 residues. V was shortened by 5 bases and J by 8 bases, with 15 bases between the two germline ends. CDR3 sequence (DNA): TGTGCCAGCAGTATTGGACTGGATGGAACCCAGTACTTC. This translates into CASSIGLDGTQYF. The variable domain in full, with the rest retrieved from reference TRBV2 and TRBJ2-5, is EPEVTQTPSHQVTQMGQEVILRCVPISNHLYFYWYRQILGQKVEFLVSFYNNEISEKSEIFDDQFSVERPDGSNFTLKIRSTKLEDSAMYFCASSIGLDGTQYFGPGTRLLVL.

This clonotype has ten or more counts. The gene calls are TRBV12-3 or TRBV12-4 and TRBJ1-1, with no clear D. The CDR3 has 14 residues. Trimming took off 4 bases at V and 0 bases at J, with 9 bases between the two ends. This CDR3 is CASSSWAVNTEAFF. In nucleotides, the CDR3 is TGTGCCAGCAGTTCTTGGGCAGTGAACACTGAAGCTTTCTTT.

This clonotype was detected many times. The J gene is TRBJ2-1, the V gene TRBV5-1; 7 bases are shared with TRBD2. The CDR3 is 17 amino acids. Germline CDR1 SGHRS, CDR2 YFSETQ. V lost 3 bases, J lost 4 bases, and 13 bases stayed unmatched. CDR3 sequence (DNA): TGCGCCAGCAGCTGGGGGGGTGGAGGAAGAGGATACAATGAGCAGTTCTTC. Protein product: CASSWGGGGRGYNEQFF.